Below, 5 T cell receptor beta chains from the same sample are listed, as sequenced in a study of blood T cell repertoires in COVID-19. The data were produced by immunoSEQ multiplex PCR, yet TCRdb's version contains in-frame clones alone and is incomplete. Here the sample spans 110,000 to 150,000 clones, roughly 84% being singletons. The sample comprised peripheral blood. These receptors all come from a human donor in a cohort sampled during active COVID-19.

The chain carries TRBV19 and TRBJ1-2, with D maybe TRBD1 (5 bases). V dropped 4 bases and J dropped 5 bases, with 14 bases sitting between them. Germline CDR1 is LNHDA and CDR2 is SQIVND (reference sequence). The CDR3 runs to 14 residues. The CDR3 nucleotides are TGTGCCAGTAGTACCGGCGGGACCAGTTATGGCTACACCTTC. This encodes CASSTGGTSYGYTF.

The chain combines TRBV29-1 with TRBJ2-1, with TRBD2 matching over 7 bases. The junction had 14 bases not matched to a gene; V was cut back by 6 bases and J by 6 bases. Germline assignment: CDR1 SQVTM and CDR2 ANQGSEA. This CDR3 is 15 amino acids long. The CDR3 coding sequence is TGCAGCGTCAATCCGCCTAGCGGCGACGTCAATGAGCAGTTCTTC. Translation gives CSVNPPSGDVNEQFF.

The chain carries TRBV18 and TRBJ1-2, with no clear D. The CDR3 has 13 residues. Germline V CDR1 and CDR2: KGHSH, LQKENI. The ends were cut back, 3 bases at V and 10 bases at J, with 15 bases in the middle. CDR3: CASSPPLREVYTF. The CDR3 DNA reads as TGTGCCAGCTCACCCCCCCTGCGTGAAGTCTACACCTTC.

The chain is built from TRBV2 and TRBJ2-7; D perhaps matches TRBD1 (6 bases). The ends were cut back, 8 bases at V and 2 bases at J, with 13 bases in the middle. The CDR3 has 13 amino acids. Germline assignment: CDR1 SNHLY and CDR2 FYNNEI. The CDR3, as DNA: TGTGCCAGCTCTTTCCGGGACACCTACGAGCAGTACTTC. Protein sequence: CASSFRDTYEQYF.

This chain links TRBV6-5 with TRBJ2-6; D is unresolved. V was pared by 6 bases and J by 0 bases, with 9 bases between. The CDR3 sequence is 15 residues long. Germline V gene lookup returns CDR1 MNHEY and CDR2 SVGAGI. DNA for the CDR3: TGTGCCAGCAGGAGGTTGGCCTCTGGGGCCAACGTCCTGACTTTC. It translates to CASRRLASGANVLTF.